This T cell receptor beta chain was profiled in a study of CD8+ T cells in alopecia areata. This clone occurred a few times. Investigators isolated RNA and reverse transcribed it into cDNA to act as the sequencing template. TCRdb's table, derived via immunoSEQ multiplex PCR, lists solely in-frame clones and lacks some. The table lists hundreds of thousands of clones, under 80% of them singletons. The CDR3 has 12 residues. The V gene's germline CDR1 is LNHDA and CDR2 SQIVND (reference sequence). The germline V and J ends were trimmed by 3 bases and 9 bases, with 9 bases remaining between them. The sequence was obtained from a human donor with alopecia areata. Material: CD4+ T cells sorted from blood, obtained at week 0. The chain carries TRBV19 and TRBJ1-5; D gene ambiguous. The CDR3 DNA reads TGTGCCAGTAGTATTGGAGGTACGCCCCAGCATTTT. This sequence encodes CASSIGGTPQHF.